One and the same sample provided the 23 T cell receptor beta chains below, sequenced in a study of human T cells and chemical hapten exposure. Time point in this sample: patch test 1, 2 weeks after DPC sensitization. Treatment: therapeutic diphenylcyclopropenone sensitization with weekly scalp DPC. TCRdb ran MiXCR on the RACE reads and lists one entry per CDR3 protein. The data contain a few hundred thousand distinct CDR3 sequences, 4.8% of them seen just once; the ten biggest clones take up about 2.1%. The material sequenced was whole blood, taken in connection with sensitization to the hapten diphenylcyclopropenone (DPC). The source is a woman between 45 and 65 years old with alopecia areata. Some clones in this sample may be carry-over from other donors' samples.

This clonotype was observed at least ten times. The chain employs TRBV6-2 or TRBV6-3 and TRBJ2-3; the match to TRBD2 covers 9 bases. The CDR3 runs 15 residues. V trimming: 3 bases; J trimming: 4 bases; junction bases outside the gene matches: 5. Germline CDR1 and CDR2: MNHEY and SVGEGT. CDR3 amino acids: CASSYPSGTSDTQYF. Written as DNA, the CDR3 is TGTGCCAGCAGTTATCCTAGCGGGACTTCAGATACGCAGTATTTT.

This clonotype was recorded many times. The chain employs TRBV7-8 and TRBJ1-6; the D is unclear. CDR3 length: 16 amino acids. Germline CDR1 reads SGHVS; CDR2 reads FQNEAQ. V was cut by 5 bases and J by 7 bases, with 18 bases left in between. Written as DNA, the CDR3 is TGTGCCAGCAGCCCCGACGAAAGGGCCCCGAATTCACCCCTCCACTTT. This encodes CASSPDERAPNSPLHF.

This clonotype was counted only a few times. The J gene is TRBJ2-2, the V gene TRBV12-3 or TRBV12-4, with D possibly TRBD2 on 5 matching bases. The ends were cut back, 1 base at V and 4 bases at J, with 7 bases in the middle. The CDR3 has 14 amino acids. The CDR3 nucleotides are TGTGCCAGCAGTTTAGGGCGGGTCACCGGGGAGCTGTTTTTT. As protein: CASSLGRVTGELFF.

This clonotype was found a few times. CDR3 protein: CASSQFPRLAGAGNEQFF. DNA of the CDR3: TGCGCCAGCAGCCAATTCCCGAGACTAGCGGGGGCGGGCAATGAGCAGTTCTTC. This chain connects TRBV4-1 to TRBJ2-1; TRBD2 matches 12 bases. J was trimmed by 6 bases and V by 2 bases; bases with no gene match: 11. Germline V gives CDR1 MGHRA, CDR2 YSYEKL. The CDR3 totals 18 residues.

This clonotype was seen a few times. The chain is built from TRBV2 and TRBJ2-3, with 8 nucleotides matching TRBD2. The CDR3 runs to 15 residues. V lost 3 bases, J lost 0 bases, and 2 bases stayed unmatched. CDR1 and CDR2 (germline): SNHLY, FYNNEI. The CDR3 DNA reads as TGTGCCAGCAGTGATGCTAGCGGGAGCACAGATACGCAGTATTTT. This gives the protein CASSDASGSTDTQYF.

This clonotype was counted many times. This sequence joins TRBV12-3 or TRBV12-4 and TRBJ1-5; no clear D gene. CDR3 size: 13 residues. Trimming removed 5 bases at V and 1 base at J, with 6 bases between. Here the CDR3 DNA reads TGTGCCAGCAGTCCTCTGAGCAATCAGCCCCAGCATTTT. The encoded protein is CASSPLSNQPQHF.

There are a few counts of this clonotype. The J gene is TRBJ2-7, the V gene TRBV29-1; D remains unclear. The CDR3 has 12 residues. The germline V gene has CDR1 SQVTM and CDR2 ANQGSEA. Trimming shortened V by 6 bases and J by 3 bases, and 12 bases separated the two germline ends. The CDR3, as DNA: TGCAGCGTCGGCGGCAGAAGCTACGAGCAGTACTTC. Translating gives CSVGGRSYEQYF.

This clonotype was counted many times. This rearrangement joins TRBV20-1 to TRBJ2-3; no definite D call. Germline V gene sequence: CDR1 DFQATT, CDR2 SNEGSKA (reference sequence). The CDR3 has 14 residues. The V end lost 6 bases, the J end lost 1 base, and 14 bases lay between the germline ends. As DNA, the CDR3 is TGCAGTGCCTCACTTGGGTTACGCACAGATACGCAGTATTTT. Its translation: CSASLGLRTDTQYF.

The chain carries TRBV12-3 or TRBV12-4 and TRBJ1-2; TRBD1 is a possible D gene (5 bases). The CDR3 spans 13 residues. V lost 1 base and J 8 bases, leaving 11 bases between the germline ends. The CDR3 region has the DNA TGTGCCAGCAGTTTAGGGCCAGGGAGCGGCTACACCTTC. Its translation: CASSLGPGSGYTF.

V and J are TRBV28 and TRBJ1-5; D ambiguous. CDR1 and CDR2 (germline): MDHEN, SYDVKM. V was trimmed by 8 bases and J by 6 bases, leaving 17 bases between them. The CDR3 spans 14 residues. The CDR3 DNA is TGTGCCAGCGAATTAACTAGTCCAGGTCAGCCCCAGCATTTT. Encoded protein: CASELTSPGQPQHF.

The CDR3 region is CASSSARGGARSDGELFF. CDR3 sequence (DNA): TGCGCCAGCAGCTCGGCTCGAGGCGGGGCGAGAAGTGACGGGGAGCTGTTTTTT. J is TRBJ2-2 and V is TRBV5-1; D possibly corresponds to TRBD2 (6 bases). The V end was cut by 3 bases, the J end by 7 bases, with 25 bases between. There are 18 residues in the CDR3. CDR1 and CDR2 from the germline V gene are SGHRS and YFSETQ. Together with reference TRBV5-1 and TRBJ2-2, the CDR3 gives the full variable domain: KAGVTQTPRYLIKTRGQQVTLSCSPISGHRSVSWYQQTPGQGLQFLFEYFSETQRNKGNFPGRFSGRQFSNSRSEMNVSTLELGDSALYLCASSSARGGARSDGELFFGEGSRLTVL.

A few counts support this clonotype. The chain carries TRBV12-3 or TRBV12-4 and TRBJ1-4; no reliable D call. The CDR3 consists of 15 residues. V lost 4 bases to trimming and J lost 5 bases, with 14 bases between them. The CDR3 is CASSSPTGINEKLFF. CDR3 nucleotide sequence: TGTGCCAGCAGTTCGCCGACCGGGATAAATGAAAAACTGTTTTTT.

This clonotype was counted many times. This chain connects TRBV28 to TRBJ2-7, with D possibly being TRBD1 (6 bases). The germline CDR1 and CDR2 sequences are MDHEN and SYDVKM. V was trimmed by 7 bases and J by 1 base, leaving 8 bases between them. The CDR3 is made up of 12 amino acids. The CDR3 is CASTRGSYEQYF. CDR3 in DNA: TGTGCCAGCACCAGGGGTTCCTACGAGCAGTACTTC. Combining the CDR3 with reference TRBV28 and TRBJ2-7 gives the whole variable domain DVKVTQSSRYLVKRTGEKVFLECVQDMDHENMFWYRQDPGLGLRLIYFSYDVKMKEKGDIPEGYSVSREKKERFSLILESASTNQTSMYLCASTRGSYEQYFGPGTRLTVT.

This clonotype was detected a few times. The chain has TRBV6-5 and TRBJ2-1; D not certain. CDR3 size: 12 residues. V lost 7 bases, J lost 8 bases, and 12 bases lay in between. Germline V gene data show CDR1 as MNHEY and CDR2 as SVGAGI. Here the CDR3 reads CASTSSTHEQFF. CDR3 nucleotide sequence: TGTGCCAGCACCTCCTCGACCCATGAGCAGTTCTTC.

This clonotype was observed at least ten times. The chain joins TRBV10-3 to TRBJ2-1, with a weak D call TRBD2 (5 bases). V shed 10 bases and J shed 0 bases, with 19 bases lying between them. Germline V lookup: CDR1 ENHRY, CDR2 SYGVKD. This CDR3 region has 16 residues. The CDR3 spells CATNPESGPSYNEQFF. The CDR3 DNA reads as TGTGCCACCAACCCAGAAAGCGGACCCTCCTACAATGAGCAGTTCTTC.

This clonotype was seen many times. The chain couples TRBV7-9 to TRBJ1-6; 7 bases fit TRBD1. The CDR3 extends over 14 amino acids. J gave up 6 bases and V 5 bases, and 4 bases lay outside the gene matches. Germline CDR1 reads SEHNR; CDR2 reads FQNEAQ (reference sequence). The DNA of the CDR3 is TGTGCCAGCAGCCCCACAGGGGCTAATTCACCCCTCCACTTT. Translating gives CASSPTGANSPLHF.

Only a few counts were recorded for this clonotype. The chain combines TRBV4-1 with TRBJ2-3; 8 bases align to TRBD2. CDR3 length equals 17 residues. The V gene's germline CDR1 is MGHRA and CDR2 YSYEKL. Trimming removed 0 bases from V and 6 bases from J; junction bases left unmatched: 11. CDR3 bases: TGCGCCAGCAGCCAAGATGGAGCGGGGGCGCTCGTTGATACGCAGTATTTT. This codes for CASSQDGAGALVDTQYF.

The V and J genes are TRBV5-1 and TRBJ2-3; D unclear. V was trimmed by 1 base and J by 0 bases, leaving 6 bases between them. Germline CDR1 SGHRS, CDR2 YFSETQ. There are 14 residues in the CDR3. CDR3 in DNA: TGCGCCAGCAGCTTGCCCACCAGCACAGATACGCAGTATTTT. Its protein is CASSLPTSTDTQYF.

There are a few counts of this clonotype. This rearrangement joins TRBV7-8 to TRBJ2-2; the D is unclear. Germline lookup yields CDR1 SGHVS and CDR2 FQNEAQ. The length of the CDR3 is 15 residues. V was shortened by 5 bases and J by 1 base, with 11 bases between the two germline ends. As DNA, the CDR3 is TGTGCCAGCAGCCGAAAAAGACAGAACACCGGGGAGCTGTTTTTT. It is translated as CASSRKRQNTGELFF.

This clonotype has ten or more counts. The chain employs TRBV7-2 and TRBJ2-3, with D uncertain. The ends were cut back, 1 base at V and 12 bases at J, with 17 bases in the middle. Germline lookup yields CDR1 SGHTA and CDR2 FQGNSA. The CDR3 totals 14 residues. The CDR3 here is CASSLGQLDRPQYF. CDR3 DNA: TGTGCCAGCAGCTTAGGGCAGCTCGACCGTCCTCAGTATTTT.

This clonotype was seen at least ten times. The chain carries TRBV20-1 and TRBJ1-4; D call uncertain. Per the germline V gene, CDR1 is DFQATT and CDR2 is SNEGSKA (reference sequence). The CDR3 is 14 residues long. The germline V and J ends were trimmed by 1 base and 5 bases, with 11 bases remaining between them. CDR3 sequence: CSARARQFNEKLFF. The CDR3 DNA reads TGCAGTGCTAGAGCTCGGCAGTTCAATGAAAAACTGTTTTTT.

This clonotype was detected ten times or more. V and J are TRBV7-6 and TRBJ2-3; D is unresolved. V dropped 4 bases and J dropped 5 bases, with 19 bases sitting between them. This CDR3 has 16 amino acids. Germline V lookup: CDR1 SGHVS, CDR2 FNYEAQ. The CDR3, as DNA: TGTGCCAGCAGCTCAGAGGCCAGCAGACTTGAAGATACGCAGTATTTT. This encodes CASSSEASRLEDTQYF.

Only a few counts were recorded for this clonotype. The chain carries TRBV7-2 and TRBJ2-7; perhaps TRBD1 as D (5 bases). CDR3 length: 14 amino acids. Germline CDR1 reads SGHTA; CDR2 reads FQGNSA. Trimming stripped 0 bases from V and 7 bases from J, with 13 bases between. CDR3 nucleotide sequence: TGTGCCAGCAGCTTAGCACCGGCAGGGCAAGAGCAGTACTTC. Protein: CASSLAPAGQEQYF.